A single sample gave rise to the 29 T cell receptor beta chains below, sequenced in a study of blood T cell repertoires in COVID-19 (TCRdb year 2020). Receptors were amplified or captured by the immunoSEQ multiplex PCR assay. TCRdb provides this immuneACCESS table in a form limited to in-frame rearrangements. Some clones are lacking; in checked studies, under half of them reflect an unresolved V gene, and why the rest are absent is not known. The sample table holds about 100,000 clones, of which about 80% were seen once. The ten largest clones take up approximately 31% of the sample. The specimen was peripheral blood. Every receptor here comes from a man aged 65-85 years with active or convalescent COVID-19.

The chain employs TRBV10-3 and TRBJ2-1; maybe TRBD1 (6 bases). Germline-derived CDR1 and CDR2 are ENHRY and SYGVKD. Trimming cost V 7 bases and J 1 base, with 8 bases left between them. This CDR3 region has 13 residues. The chain's CDR3 is CAINQGSYNEQFF. CDR3 bases: TGTGCCATCAATCAGGGGTCCTACAATGAGCAGTTCTTC.

This chain connects TRBV13 to TRBJ2-5; 7 bases map to TRBD2. CDR3 length: 15 residues. From germline, CDR1 is PRHDT and CDR2 FYEKMQ (reference sequence). J gave up 5 bases and V 0 bases, and 6 bases lay outside the gene matches. The CDR3 here is CASSLGREYTETQYF. CDR3 in DNA: TGTGCCAGCAGCTTAGGGCGGGAGTATACTGAGACCCAGTACTTC.

This clone was observed once. This chain uses TRBV5-1 with TRBJ1-2; the match to TRBD1 covers 9 bases. The CDR3 spans 13 residues. The germline CDR1 and CDR2 sequences are SGHRS and YFSETQ. With 4 bases clipped from V and 4 bases from J, the junction kept 2 bases outside the gene matches. The CDR3 DNA reads TGCGCCAGCAGCGCGGGACAGGGCTATGGCTACACCTTC. It is translated as CASSAGQGYGYTF.

The chain is built from TRBV30 and TRBJ2-7; TRBD1 agrees at 7 bases. The ends lost 3 bases at V and 2 bases at J; junction bases unmatched: 4. The CDR3 totals 13 residues. The germline CDR1 and CDR2 sequences are GTSNPN and SVGIG (reference sequence). CDR3 sequence: CAWSRDRAYEQYF. In DNA form, the CDR3 reads TGTGCCTGGAGCCGGGACAGAGCCTACGAGCAGTACTTC.

The chain carries TRBV5-1 and TRBJ1-2; 8 bases map to TRBD1. V gave up 7 bases and J gave up 7 bases; unmatched junction bases: 18. This CDR3 is built from 16 residues. Germline loops: CDR1 SGHRS, CDR2 YFSETQ. The CDR3: CASQMQGAASLGGYTF. The CDR3 DNA reads as TGCGCCAGCCAGATGCAGGGGGCGGCTTCGCTTGGTGGCTACACCTTC.

The chain employs TRBV6-5 and TRBJ1-5, with D perhaps matching TRBD1 (5 bases). CDR3 length: 15 residues. V gave up 6 bases and J gave up 2 bases, with 14 bases separating them. CDR1 MNHEY and CDR2 SVGAGI come from the germline V gene. CDR3 DNA: TGTGCCAGCAGCCGAGGGACTGTGGGCAATCAGCCCCAGCATTTT. Amino acid sequence: CASSRGTVGNQPQHF.

The chain recombines TRBV28 with TRBJ1-2; TRBD1 matches 8 bases. Germline V lookup: CDR1 MDHEN, CDR2 SYDVKM. V lost 5 bases, J lost 8 bases, and 7 bases stayed unmatched. The CDR3 consists of 13 residues. CDR3 DNA: TGTGCCAGCAGTCCTAGGACAGGGTTGGGCTACACCTTC. It translates to CASSPRTGLGYTF.

This clone appeared a single time. This chain connects TRBV6-1 to TRBJ2-7; 7 bases map to TRBD2. The CDR3 is made up of 17 amino acids. The germline CDR1 and CDR2 sequences are MNHNS and SASEGT. V lost 3 bases and J lost 2; bases outside the gene matches: 13. DNA for the CDR3: TGTGCCAGCAGTGAGATGCCGGCGGGGGAGTTCGCCTACGAGCAGTACTTC. Protein product: CASSEMPAGEFAYEQYF.

The chain employs TRBV20-1 and TRBJ1-5; D may be TRBD1 (5 bases). With 3 bases removed from V and 10 bases from J, the gap between germline ends came to 16 bases. The V gene's germline CDR1 is DFQATT and CDR2 SNEGSKA (reference sequence). The CDR3 has 13 residues. CDR3 nucleotide sequence: TGCAGTGCTAGTGGGGCAGCAGGTCAACCCCAGCATTTT. It encodes CSASGAAGQPQHF.

The chain links TRBV7-3 to TRBJ2-2; the D gene is possibly TRBD2 (5 bases). The CDR3 sequence is 15 residues long. Trimming removed 2 bases at V and 4 bases at J, with 11 bases between. The germline V gene has CDR1 SGHTA and CDR2 FQGTGA. The CDR3 region is CASSLRGTGTGELFF. In DNA form, the CDR3 reads TGTGCCAGCAGCTTACGGGGAACGGGCACCGGGGAGCTGTTTTTT.

The J gene is TRBJ1-3, the V gene TRBV4-2; maybe TRBD1 (6 bases). The CDR3 totals 15 residues. CDR1 LGHNA and CDR2 YNFKEQ come from the germline V gene. V was pared by 4 bases and J by 2 bases, with 12 bases between. CDR3 in DNA: TGTGCCAGCAGCCGGGTGGGGGGGCCTGGAAACACCATATATTTT. Its protein is CASSRVGGPGNTIYF.

A few counts support this clone. The chain recombines TRBV24-1 with TRBJ2-5; D remains unclear. Looked up from germline, CDR1 is KGHDR and CDR2 is SFDVKD. This CDR3 is built from 12 residues. With 3 bases removed from V and 2 bases from J, the gap between germline ends came to 3 bases. The DNA of the CDR3 is TGTGCCACCAGTGATCCTCAAGAGACCCAGTACTTC. Amino acid sequence: CATSDPQETQYF.

The chain couples TRBV2 to TRBJ1-5; 10 bases agree with TRBD1. Germline-derived CDR1 and CDR2 are SNHLY and FYNNEI. This CDR3 region has 14 residues. With 5 bases clipped from V and 6 bases from J, the junction kept 4 bases outside the gene matches. The CDR3 nucleotides read TGTGCCAGCAGTATCGGGACAGGGGTTCAGCCCCAGCATTTT. Residues: CASSIGTGVQPQHF. Full variable domain (remainder filled in from reference TRBV2 and TRBJ1-5): EPEVTQTPSHQVTQMGQEVILRCVPISNHLYFYWYRQILGQKVEFLVSFYNNEISEKSEIFDDQFSVERPDGSNFTLKIRSTKLEDSAMYFCASSIGTGVQPQHFGDGTRLSIL.

The gene calls are TRBV3-1 (or the pseudogene TRBV3-2) and TRBJ1-5, with 12 bases identical to TRBD1. Germline CDR1 is LGHDT and CDR2 is YNNKEL (reference sequence). The CDR3 totals 18 residues. J gave up 5 bases and V 1 base, and 9 bases lay outside the gene matches. CDR3 in DNA: TGTGCCAGCAGCCAAGGGCCGGGACAGGGGGCTTACTATCAGCCCCAGCATTTT. Residues: CASSQGPGQGAYYQPQHF.

This rearrangement joins TRBV7-7 to TRBJ2-5, with TRBD1 matching 9 bases. V lost 5 bases and J lost 4; bases outside the gene matches: 5. Germline assignment: CDR1 SSHAT and CDR2 FNYEAQ (reference sequence). The CDR3 runs 14 residues. CDR3 nucleotide sequence: TGTGCCAGCAGCACAGACAGGGGGGGAGAGACCCAGTACTTC. Amino acids: CASSTDRGGETQYF.

The chain uses TRBV5-1 and TRBJ1-1; maybe TRBD1 (5 bases). V dropped 2 bases and J dropped 2 bases, with 22 bases sitting between them. Germline lookup yields CDR1 SGHRS and CDR2 YFSETQ. This CDR3 region has 18 residues. The CDR3: CASSFRWGEGTDNTEAFF. In DNA, the CDR3 is TGCGCCAGCAGCTTCCGATGGGGGGAGGGAACGGATAACACTGAAGCTTTCTTT.

This chain joins TRBV2 and TRBJ1-1; D gene ambiguous. V lost 6 bases and J lost 0, with 8 bases in between. CDR3 length: 13 amino acids. Germline lookup yields CDR1 SNHLY and CDR2 FYNNEI. This CDR3 is CASREMVNTEAFF. CDR3 sequence (DNA): TGTGCCAGCAGGGAGATGGTGAACACTGAAGCTTTCTTT.

The chain joins TRBV20-1 to TRBJ1-4; TRBD1 agrees at 7 bases. Per the germline V gene, CDR1 is DFQATT and CDR2 is SNEGSKA (reference sequence). The CDR3 loop spans 16 amino acids. The junction had 14 bases not matched to a gene; V was cut back by 5 bases and J by 5 bases. CDR3 loop: CSARAPTGQSNEKLFF. The CDR3 DNA reads TGCAGTGCTCGTGCCCCTACGGGACAGAGCAATGAAAAACTGTTTTTT.

Turning to this clone: Just one base apart from a much larger clone, this may be a read error. The V and J genes are TRBV5-1 and TRBJ1-6; 9 bases are a match to TRBD1. The CDR3 has 14 amino acids. CDR1 and CDR2 (germline): SGHRS, YFSETQ. J lost 7 bases, V lost 4 bases, and 3 bases had no gene match. For the CDR3, the DNA is TGCGCCAGCAGCGTAGGGACAGGGAATTCACCCCTCCACTTT. Its translation is CASSVGTGNSPLHF.

This clone came up a few times. V and J are TRBV13 and TRBJ2-7; weak D call: TRBD1 (5 bases). The CDR3 runs 15 residues. Trimming shortened V by 2 bases and J by 6 bases, and 17 bases separated the two germline ends. Looked up from germline, CDR1 is PRHDT and CDR2 is FYEKMQ (reference sequence). CDR3 amino acids: CASSLRGQILSEQYF. In DNA form, the CDR3 reads TGTGCCAGCAGCTTAAGAGGACAAATCCTCAGCGAGCAGTACTTC.

The chain combines TRBV9 with TRBJ2-1; 11 bases map to TRBD1. V lost 5 bases, J lost 10 bases, and 20 bases stayed unmatched. The CDR3 totals 18 residues. Germline CDR1 is SGDLS and CDR2 is YYNGEE. This chain's CDR3 is CASRIYLWGQGGPREQFF. The CDR3 nucleotides are TGTGCCAGCAGGATATACCTCTGGGGACAGGGGGGTCCTCGGGAGCAGTTCTTC.

The V gene is TRBV18, the J gene TRBJ2-1; D not certain. CDR1 and CDR2 (germline): KGHSH, LQKENI. The CDR3 is 13 residues long. V lost 6 bases, J lost 4 bases, and 10 bases lay in between. The CDR3: CASSPRVYNEQFF. CDR3 nucleotide sequence: TGTGCCAGCTCCCCCCGGGTTTACAATGAGCAGTTCTTC.

The rearrangement links TRBV29-1 to TRBJ2-7; D ambiguous. CDR3 length: 12 residues. CDR1 SQVTM and CDR2 ANQGSEA come from the germline V gene. Trimming took off 2 bases at V and 2 bases at J, with 7 bases between the two ends. The CDR3 nucleotides read TGCAGCGTTGAAACGGTCCCCTACGAGCAGTACTTC. Translation: CSVETVPYEQYF.

CDR3 coding DNA: TGTGCCAGCAGCCGAAAGGCCCCGGACATAAGCCGAGAAGAGACCCAGTACTTC. This codes for CASSRKAPDISREETQYF. The chain has TRBV28 and TRBJ2-5, with a weak D call TRBD1 (5 bases). The CDR3 is 18 residues long. The V gene's germline CDR1 is MDHEN and CDR2 SYDVKM. V lost 6 bases to trimming and J lost 3 bases, with 26 bases between them.

This clone was counted a few times. The chain joins TRBV2 to TRBJ2-3, with 8 bases lining up with TRBD2. This CDR3 region has 14 residues. Germline trimming cut 4 bases from V and 4 bases from J; bases unmatched to any gene: 4. Germline values: CDR1 SNHLY, CDR2 FYNNEI. The chain's CDR3 is CASSVAGSSDTQYF. CDR3 coding DNA: TGTGCCAGCAGTGTAGCGGGGAGTTCAGATACGCAGTATTTT.

This clone was picked up a small number of times. The chain has TRBV4-2 and TRBJ2-5, with 10 nucleotides matching TRBD2. V shed 0 bases and J 5 bases; nucleotides not matched to a gene: 9. The CDR3 has 17 amino acids. In germline, CDR1 is LGHNA, CDR2 YNFKEQ. The CDR3 region has the DNA TGTGCCAGCAGCCAAGAACTAGCAGCGGGGGGGTGGGAGACCCAGTACTTC. Translation gives CASSQELAAGGWETQYF.

The chain links TRBV5-5 to TRBJ1-1, with unresolved D. Trimming left V 3 bases short and J 0 bases short, with 12 bases between. Germline-derived CDR1 and CDR2 are SGHKS and YYEKEE (reference sequence). This CDR3 region has 15 residues. CDR3 in amino acids: CASSWGAQMNTEAFF. The CDR3 DNA reads as TGTGCCAGCAGCTGGGGAGCACAGATGAACACTGAAGCTTTCTTT.

The chain links TRBV29-1 to TRBJ2-7; 8 nucleotides agree with TRBD1. Per germline, CDR1 SQVTM and CDR2 ANQGSEA. V gave up 6 bases and J gave up 4 bases; unmatched junction bases: 8. The CDR3 runs to 13 residues. This chain's CDR3 is CSVLQGGVYEQYF. As DNA, the CDR3 is TGCAGCGTCCTACAGGGGGGTGTGTACGAGCAGTACTTC.

J is TRBJ2-3 and V is TRBV27, with D perhaps TRBD1 (6 bases). Germline CDR1 is MNHEY and CDR2 is SMNVEV (reference sequence). V lost 3 bases and J lost 4, with 14 bases in between. CDR3 length: 15 residues. The CDR3 bases are TGTGCCAGCAGTTTCTTACAGGGTAGGGCAGATACGCAGTATTTT. This sequence encodes CASSFLQGRADTQYF.